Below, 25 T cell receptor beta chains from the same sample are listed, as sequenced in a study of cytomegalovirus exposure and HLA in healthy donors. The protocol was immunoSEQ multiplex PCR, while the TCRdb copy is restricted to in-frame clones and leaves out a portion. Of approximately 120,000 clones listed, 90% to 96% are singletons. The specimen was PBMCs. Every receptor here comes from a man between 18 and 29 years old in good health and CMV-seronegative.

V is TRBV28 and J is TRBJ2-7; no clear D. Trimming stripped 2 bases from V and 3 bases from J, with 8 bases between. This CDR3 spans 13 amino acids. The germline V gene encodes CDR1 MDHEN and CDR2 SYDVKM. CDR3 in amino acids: CASSLDPVYEQYF. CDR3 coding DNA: TGTGCCAGCAGTTTAGATCCAGTCTACGAGCAGTACTTC. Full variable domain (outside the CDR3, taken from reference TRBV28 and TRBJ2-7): DVKVTQSSRYLVKRTGEKVFLECVQDMDHENMFWYRQDPGLGLRLIYFSYDVKMKEKGDIPEGYSVSREKKERFSLILESASTNQTSMYLCASSLDPVYEQYFGPGTRLTVT.

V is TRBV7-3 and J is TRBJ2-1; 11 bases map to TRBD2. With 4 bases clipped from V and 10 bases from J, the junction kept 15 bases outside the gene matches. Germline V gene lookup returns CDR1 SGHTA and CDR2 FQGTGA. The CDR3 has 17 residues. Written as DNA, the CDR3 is TGTGCCAGCAGCTCCTTAGGGGCTAGCGGGAGGCTCCAGGAGCAGTTCTTC. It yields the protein CASSSLGASGRLQEQFF.

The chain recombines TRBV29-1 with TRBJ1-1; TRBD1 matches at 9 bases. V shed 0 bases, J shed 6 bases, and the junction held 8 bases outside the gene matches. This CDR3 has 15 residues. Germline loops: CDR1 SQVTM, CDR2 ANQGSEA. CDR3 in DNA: TGCAGCGTTGAAGAAGGGACAGGGTCACGACCTGAAGCTTTCTTT. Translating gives CSVEEGTGSRPEAFF.

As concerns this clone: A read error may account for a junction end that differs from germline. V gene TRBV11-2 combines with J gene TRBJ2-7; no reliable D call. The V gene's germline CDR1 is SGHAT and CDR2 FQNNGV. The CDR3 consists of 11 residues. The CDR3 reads CASSLTDHLDF. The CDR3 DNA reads TGTGCCAGCAGCTTAACAGACCACCTGGACTTC.

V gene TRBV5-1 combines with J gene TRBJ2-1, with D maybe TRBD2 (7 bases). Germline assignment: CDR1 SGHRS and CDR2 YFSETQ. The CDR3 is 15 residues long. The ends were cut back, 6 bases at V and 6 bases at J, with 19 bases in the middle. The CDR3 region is CASNLEGGAGNEQFF. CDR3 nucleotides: TGCGCCAGCAACCTAGAAGGGGGGGCTGGCAATGAGCAGTTCTTC.

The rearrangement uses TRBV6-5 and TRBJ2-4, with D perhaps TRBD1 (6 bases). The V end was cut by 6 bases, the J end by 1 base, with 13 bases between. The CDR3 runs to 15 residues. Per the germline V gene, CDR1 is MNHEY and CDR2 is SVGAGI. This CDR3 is CASSRGGHAKNIQYF. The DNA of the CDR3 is TGTGCCAGCAGCCGAGGGGGACACGCCAAAAACATTCAGTACTTC.

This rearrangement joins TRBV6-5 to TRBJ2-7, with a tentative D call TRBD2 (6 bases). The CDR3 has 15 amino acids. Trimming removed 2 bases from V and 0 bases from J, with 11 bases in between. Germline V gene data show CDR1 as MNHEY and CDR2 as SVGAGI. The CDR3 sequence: CASSYEGGSSYEQYF. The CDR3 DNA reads TGTGCCAGCAGTTACGAGGGAGGAAGCTCCTACGAGCAGTACTTC.

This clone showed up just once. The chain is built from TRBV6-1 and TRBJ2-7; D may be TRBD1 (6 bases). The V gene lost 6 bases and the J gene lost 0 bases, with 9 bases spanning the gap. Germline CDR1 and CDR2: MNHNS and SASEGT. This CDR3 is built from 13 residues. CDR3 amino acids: CASRDSSSYEQYF. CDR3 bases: TGTGCCAGCAGGGACAGCTCCTCCTACGAGCAGTACTTC.

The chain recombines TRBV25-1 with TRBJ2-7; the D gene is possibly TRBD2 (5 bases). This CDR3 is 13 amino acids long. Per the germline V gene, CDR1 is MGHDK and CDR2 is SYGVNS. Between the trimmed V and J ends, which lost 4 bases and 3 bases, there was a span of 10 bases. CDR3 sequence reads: CASSVVGDYEQYF. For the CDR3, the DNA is TGTGCCAGCAGTGTCGTCGGGGACTACGAGCAGTACTTC.

CDR3 coding DNA: TGTGCCAGCAGTACTGGACAGGGTGGCTATGGCTACACCTTC. It translates to CASSTGQGGYGYTF. The J gene is TRBJ1-2, the V gene TRBV6-5; 8 nucleotides line up with TRBD1. Germline trimming cut 5 bases from V and 4 bases from J; bases unmatched to any gene: 6. The germline V gene encodes CDR1 MNHEY and CDR2 SVGAGI. The CDR3 sequence is 14 residues long.

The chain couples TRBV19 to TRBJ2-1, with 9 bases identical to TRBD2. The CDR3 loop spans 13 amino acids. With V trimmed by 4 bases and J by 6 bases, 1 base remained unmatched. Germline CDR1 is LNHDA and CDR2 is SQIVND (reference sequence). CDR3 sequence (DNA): TGTGCCAGTAGTACGGGACTAGCCAATGAGCAGTTCTTC. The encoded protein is CASSTGLANEQFF. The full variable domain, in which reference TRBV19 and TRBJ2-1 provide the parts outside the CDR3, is DGGITQSPKYLFRKEGQNVTLSCEQNLNHDAMYWYRQDPGQGLRLIYYSQIVNDFQKGDIAEGYSVSREKKESFPLTVTSAQKNPTAFYLCASSTGLANEQFFGPGTRLTVL.

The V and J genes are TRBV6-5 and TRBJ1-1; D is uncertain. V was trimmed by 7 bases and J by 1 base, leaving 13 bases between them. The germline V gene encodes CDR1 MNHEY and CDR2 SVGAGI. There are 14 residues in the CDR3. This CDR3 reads CASTAAGGNTEAFF. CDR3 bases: TGTGCCAGCACGGCTGCGGGAGGGAACACTGAAGCTTTCTTT.

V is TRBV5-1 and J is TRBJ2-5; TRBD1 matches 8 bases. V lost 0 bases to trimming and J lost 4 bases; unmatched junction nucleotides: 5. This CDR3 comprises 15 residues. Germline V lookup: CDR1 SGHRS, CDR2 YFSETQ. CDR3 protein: CASSLVGQGPETQYF. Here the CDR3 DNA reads TGCGCCAGCAGCTTGGTTGGACAGGGTCCAGAGACCCAGTACTTC.

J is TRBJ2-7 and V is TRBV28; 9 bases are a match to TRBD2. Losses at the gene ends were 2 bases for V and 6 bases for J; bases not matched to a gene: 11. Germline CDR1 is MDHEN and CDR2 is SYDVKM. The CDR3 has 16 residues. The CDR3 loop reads CASSLGGRERSGEQYF. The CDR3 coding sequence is TGTGCCAGCAGTTTAGGCGGGAGGGAAAGGTCGGGCGAGCAGTACTTC.

Here the CDR3 reads CASRPPGLSSYNEQFF. The DNA of the CDR3 is TGTGCCAGCAGACCTCCAGGGTTGAGCTCCTACAATGAGCAGTTCTTC. V and J are TRBV5-5 and TRBJ2-1, with D maybe TRBD1 (5 bases). V shed 5 bases and J shed 0 bases, with 15 bases lying between them. This CDR3 is built from 16 residues. The germline gives CDR1 SGHKS, CDR2 YYEKEE (reference sequence).

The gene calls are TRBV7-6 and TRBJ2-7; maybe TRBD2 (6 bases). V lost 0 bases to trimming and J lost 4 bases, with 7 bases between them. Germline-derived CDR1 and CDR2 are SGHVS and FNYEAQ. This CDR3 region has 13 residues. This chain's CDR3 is CASSLAREYEQYF. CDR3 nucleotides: TGTGCCAGCAGCTTAGCGCGGGAATACGAGCAGTACTTC.

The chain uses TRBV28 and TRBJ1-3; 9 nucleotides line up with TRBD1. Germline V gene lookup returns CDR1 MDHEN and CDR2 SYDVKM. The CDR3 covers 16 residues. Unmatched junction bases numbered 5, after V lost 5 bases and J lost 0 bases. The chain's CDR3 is CASSPQDRGSGNTIYF. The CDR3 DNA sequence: TGTGCCAGCAGTCCCCAGGACAGGGGCTCTGGAAACACCATATATTTT.

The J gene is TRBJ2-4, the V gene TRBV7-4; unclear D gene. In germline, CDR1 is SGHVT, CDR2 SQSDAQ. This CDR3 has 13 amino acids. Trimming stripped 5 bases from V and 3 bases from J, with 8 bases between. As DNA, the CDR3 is TGTGCCAGCAGCCGCAGACACAAAAACATTCAGTACTTC. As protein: CASSRRHKNIQYF.

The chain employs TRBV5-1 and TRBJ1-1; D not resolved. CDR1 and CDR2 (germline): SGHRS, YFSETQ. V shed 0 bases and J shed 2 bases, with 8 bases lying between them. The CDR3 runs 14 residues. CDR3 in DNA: TGCGCCAGCAGCTTGGGGGGAGTTAACACTGAAGCTTTCTTT. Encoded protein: CASSLGGVNTEAFF.

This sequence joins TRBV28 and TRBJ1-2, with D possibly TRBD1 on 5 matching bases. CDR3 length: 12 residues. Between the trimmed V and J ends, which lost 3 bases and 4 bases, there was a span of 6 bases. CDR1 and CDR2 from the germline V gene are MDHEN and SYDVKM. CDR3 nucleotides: TGTGCCAGCAGTTTGACAGCCTATGGCTACACCTTC. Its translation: CASSLTAYGYTF.

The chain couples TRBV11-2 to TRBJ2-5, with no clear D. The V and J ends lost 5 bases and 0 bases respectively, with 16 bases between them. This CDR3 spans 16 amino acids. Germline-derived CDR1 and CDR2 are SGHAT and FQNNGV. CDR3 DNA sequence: TGTGCCAGCAGCCCCGGAACGACTGTGTACCAAGAGACCCAGTACTTC. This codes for CASSPGTTVYQETQYF.

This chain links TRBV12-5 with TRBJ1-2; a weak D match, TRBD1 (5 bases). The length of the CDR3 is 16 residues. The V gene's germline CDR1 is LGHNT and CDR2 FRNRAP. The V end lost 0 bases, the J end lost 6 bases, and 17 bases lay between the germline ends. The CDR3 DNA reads TGTGCTAGTGGTTTGGTAAGGGCACAGGAGCTCGATGGCTACACCTTC. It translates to CASGLVRAQELDGYTF.

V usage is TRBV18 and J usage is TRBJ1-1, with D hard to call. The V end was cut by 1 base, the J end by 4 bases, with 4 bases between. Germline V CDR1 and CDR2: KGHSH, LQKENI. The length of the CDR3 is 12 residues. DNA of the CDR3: TGTGCCAGCTCACCACTTCTCACTGAAGCTTTCTTT. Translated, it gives CASSPLLTEAFF.

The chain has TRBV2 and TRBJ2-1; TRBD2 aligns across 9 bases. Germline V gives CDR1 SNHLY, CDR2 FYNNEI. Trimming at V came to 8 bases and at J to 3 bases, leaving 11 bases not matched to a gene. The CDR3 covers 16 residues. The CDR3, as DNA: TGTGCCAGCGTAACAACTAGCGGGTCCATCTACAATGAGCAGTTCTTC. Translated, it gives CASVTTSGSIYNEQFF.

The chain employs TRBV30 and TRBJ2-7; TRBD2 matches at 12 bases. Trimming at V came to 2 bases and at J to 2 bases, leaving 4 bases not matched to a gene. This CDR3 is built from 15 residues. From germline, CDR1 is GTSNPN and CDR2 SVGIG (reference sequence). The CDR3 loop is CAWSPSGRAPYEQYF. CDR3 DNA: TGTGCCTGGAGTCCTAGCGGGAGGGCCCCCTACGAGCAGTACTTC.